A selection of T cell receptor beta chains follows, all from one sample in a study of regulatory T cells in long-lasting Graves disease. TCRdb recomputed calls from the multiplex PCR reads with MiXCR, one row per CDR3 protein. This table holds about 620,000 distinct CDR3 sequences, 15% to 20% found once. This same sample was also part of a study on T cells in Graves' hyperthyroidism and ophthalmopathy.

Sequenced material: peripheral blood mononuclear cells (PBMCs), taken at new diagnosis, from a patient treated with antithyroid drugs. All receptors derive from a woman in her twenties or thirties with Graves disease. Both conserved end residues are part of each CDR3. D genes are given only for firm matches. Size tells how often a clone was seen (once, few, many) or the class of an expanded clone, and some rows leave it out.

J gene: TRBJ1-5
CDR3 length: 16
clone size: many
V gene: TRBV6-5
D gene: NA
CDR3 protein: CASSYIGATPNQPQHF
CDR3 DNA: TGTGCCAGCAGTTACATCGGGGCGACTCCCAATCAGCCCCAGCATTTT

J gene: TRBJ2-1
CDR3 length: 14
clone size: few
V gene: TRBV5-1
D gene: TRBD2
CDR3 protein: CASSLSSGSLEQFF
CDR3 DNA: TGCGCCAGCAGCTTGTCTAGCGGGAGCCTCGAGCAGTTCTTC

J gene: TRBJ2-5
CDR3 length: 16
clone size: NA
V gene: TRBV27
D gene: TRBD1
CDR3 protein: CASSTRRDRGQETQYF
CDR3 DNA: TGTGCCAGCAGTACGCGCCGGGACAGGGGACAAGAGACCCAGTACTTC

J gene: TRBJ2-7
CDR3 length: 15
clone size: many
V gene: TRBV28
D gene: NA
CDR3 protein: CASRTFQGFLGEQYF
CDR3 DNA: TGTGCCAGCAGGACTTTCCAGGGGTTTCTTGGAGAGCAGTACTTC

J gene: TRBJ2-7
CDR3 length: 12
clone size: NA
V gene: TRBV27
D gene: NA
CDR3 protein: CASSMTSYEQYF
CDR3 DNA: TGTGCCAGCAGTATGACCTCCTACGAGCAGTACTTC

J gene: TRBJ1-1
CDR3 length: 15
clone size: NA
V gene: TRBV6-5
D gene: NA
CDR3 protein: CASSYSGTRGTEAFF
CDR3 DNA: TGTGCCAGCAGTTACTCCGGGACCCGGGGGACTGAAGCTTTCTTT

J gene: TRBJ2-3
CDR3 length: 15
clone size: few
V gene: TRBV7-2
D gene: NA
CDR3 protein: CASSPADRLMDTQYF
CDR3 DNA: TGTGCCAGCAGCCCCGCAGACCGACTCATGGATACGCAGTATTTT

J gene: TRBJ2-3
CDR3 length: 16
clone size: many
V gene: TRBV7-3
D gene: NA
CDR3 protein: CASSKKTGTGSDTQYF
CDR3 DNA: TGTGCCAGCAGCAAGAAGACAGGCACTGGATCAGATACGCAGTATTTT

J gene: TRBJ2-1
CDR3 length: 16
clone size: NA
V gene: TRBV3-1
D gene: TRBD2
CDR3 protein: CASSSRGSGGPNEQFF
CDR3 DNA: TGTGCCAGCAGCTCCCGTGGGTCGGGAGGGCCGAATGAGCAGTTCTTC

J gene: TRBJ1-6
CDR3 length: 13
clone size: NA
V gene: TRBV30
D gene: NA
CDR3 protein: CAWRLADNSPLHF
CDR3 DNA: TGTGCCTGGCGACTCGCGGATAATTCACCCCTCCACTTT

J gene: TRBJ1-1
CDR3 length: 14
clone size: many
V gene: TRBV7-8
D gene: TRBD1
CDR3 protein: CASSLRRDRSAAFF
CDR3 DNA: TGTGCCAGCAGCTTAAGGAGGGACAGGTCCGCGGCTTTCTTT

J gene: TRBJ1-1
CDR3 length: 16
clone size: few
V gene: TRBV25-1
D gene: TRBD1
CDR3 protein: CASSELLGTGRAEAFF
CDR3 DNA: TGTGCCAGCAGTGAACTCTTAGGGACAGGTCGGGCTGAAGCTTTCTTT

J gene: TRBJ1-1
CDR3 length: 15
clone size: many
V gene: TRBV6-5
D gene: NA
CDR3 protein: CASSYSWTAHTEAFF
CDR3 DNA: TGTGCCAGCAGTTACTCATGGACGGCCCACACTGAAGCTTTCTTT

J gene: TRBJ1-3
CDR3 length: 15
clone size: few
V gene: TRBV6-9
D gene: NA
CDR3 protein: CASSYAGSVGNTIYF
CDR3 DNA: TGTGCCAGCAGTTACGCTGGGTCTGTGGGAAACACCATATATTTT

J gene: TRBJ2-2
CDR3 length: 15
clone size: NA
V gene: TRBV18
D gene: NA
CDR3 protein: CASSPMQLNTGELFF
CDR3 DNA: TGTGCCAGCTCACCGATGCAATTGAACACCGGGGAGCTGTTTTTT

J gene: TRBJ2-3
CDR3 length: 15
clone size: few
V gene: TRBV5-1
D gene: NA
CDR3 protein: CASSLGDLNTDTQYF
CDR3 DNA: TGCGCCAGCAGCTTGGGGGACTTGAACACAGATACGCAGTATTTT

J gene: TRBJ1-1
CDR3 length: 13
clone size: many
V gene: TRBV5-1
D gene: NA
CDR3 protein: CASSLVRASEAFF
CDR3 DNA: TGCGCCAGCAGCTTGGTAAGGGCGAGTGAAGCTTTCTTT

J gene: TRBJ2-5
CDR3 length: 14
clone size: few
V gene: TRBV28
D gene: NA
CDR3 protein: CASTLKPREETQYF
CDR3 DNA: TGTGCCAGCACCTTGAAACCCAGGGAAGAGACCCAGTACTTC

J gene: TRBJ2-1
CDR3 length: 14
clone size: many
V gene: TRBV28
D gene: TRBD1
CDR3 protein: CASRRDRGWYEQFF
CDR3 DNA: TGTGCCAGCAGACGGGACAGGGGGTGGTATGAGCAGTTCTTC

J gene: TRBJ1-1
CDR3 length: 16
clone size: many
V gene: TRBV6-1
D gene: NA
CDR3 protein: CASSRPETVLGTEAFF
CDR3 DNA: TGTGCCAGCAGTCGCCCAGAGACAGTTCTGGGGACTGAAGCTTTCTTT

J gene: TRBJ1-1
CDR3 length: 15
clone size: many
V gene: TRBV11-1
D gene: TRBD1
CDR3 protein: CASSFYMTGKAEAFF
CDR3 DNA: TGTGCCAGCAGCTTCTACATGACAGGGAAGGCTGAAGCTTTCTTT

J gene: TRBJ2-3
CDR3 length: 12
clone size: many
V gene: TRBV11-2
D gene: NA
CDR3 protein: CASSPVVDTQYF
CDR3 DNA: TGTGCCAGCAGCCCGGTAGTAGATACGCAGTATTTT

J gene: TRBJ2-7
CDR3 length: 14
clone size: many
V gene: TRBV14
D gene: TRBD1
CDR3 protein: CASSPHRGAYEQYF
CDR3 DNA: TGTGCCAGCAGCCCCCACAGGGGGGCCTACGAGCAGTACTTC

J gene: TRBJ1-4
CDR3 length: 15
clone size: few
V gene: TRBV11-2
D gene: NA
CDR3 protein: CASSPGPRGNEKLFF
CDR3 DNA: TGTGCCAGCAGCCCCGGCCCAAGGGGTAATGAAAAACTGTTTTTT

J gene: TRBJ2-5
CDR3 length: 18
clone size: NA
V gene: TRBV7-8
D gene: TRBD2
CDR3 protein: CASSLVKSPGGLFTTQYF
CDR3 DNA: TGTGCCAGCAGCTTAGTCAAATCCCCGGGAGGGCTATTTACGACCCAGTACTTC

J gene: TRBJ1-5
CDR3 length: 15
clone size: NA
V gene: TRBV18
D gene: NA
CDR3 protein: CASVGGGLSNQPQHF
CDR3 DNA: TGTGCCAGCGTAGGGGGGGGCCTTAGCAATCAGCCCCAGCATTTT

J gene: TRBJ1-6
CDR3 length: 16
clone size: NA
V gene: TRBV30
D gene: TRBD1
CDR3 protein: CAWIGTGRSTNSPLHF
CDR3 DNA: TGTGCCTGGATAGGGACAGGCCGAAGCACTAATTCACCCCTCCACTTT

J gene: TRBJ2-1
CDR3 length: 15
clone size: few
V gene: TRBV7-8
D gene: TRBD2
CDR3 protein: CASSLETSGRNEQFF
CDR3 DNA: TGTGCCAGCAGCTTAGAAACTAGCGGGAGGAATGAGCAGTTCTTC

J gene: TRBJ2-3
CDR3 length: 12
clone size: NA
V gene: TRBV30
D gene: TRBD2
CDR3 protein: CAWSSGSDTQYF
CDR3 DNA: TGTGCCTGGAGTAGCGGGAGTGATACGCAGTATTTT

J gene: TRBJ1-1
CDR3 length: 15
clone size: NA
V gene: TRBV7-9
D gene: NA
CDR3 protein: CASSWGAGTVTEAFF
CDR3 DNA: TGTGCCAGCAGCTGGGGGGCAGGGACGGTGACTGAAGCTTTCTTT